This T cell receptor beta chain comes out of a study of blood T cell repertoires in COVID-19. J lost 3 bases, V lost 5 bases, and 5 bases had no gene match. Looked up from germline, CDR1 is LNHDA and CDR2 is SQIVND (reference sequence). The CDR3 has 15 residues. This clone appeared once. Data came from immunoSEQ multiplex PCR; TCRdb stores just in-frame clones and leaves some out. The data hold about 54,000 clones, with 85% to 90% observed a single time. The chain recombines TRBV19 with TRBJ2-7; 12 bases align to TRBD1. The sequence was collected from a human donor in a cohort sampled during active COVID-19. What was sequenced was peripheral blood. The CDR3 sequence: CASSPGTGGIYEQYF. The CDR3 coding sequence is TGTGCCAGTAGTCCCGGGACAGGGGGCATCTACGAGCAGTACTTC.